Listed below are T cell receptor beta chains from one sample, sequenced in a study of cytomegalovirus exposure and HLA in healthy donors. Profiled with immunoSEQ multiplex PCR; TCRdb holds only in-frame clones, not every one. The sample contains around 160,000 clones, approximately 71% of which appear only once. Sequencing was performed on PBMCs. All receptors derive from a young woman in good health and CMV-seropositive. Both conserved end residues are part of each CDR3.

V gene	J gene	CDR3 protein
TRBV19	TRBJ2-1	CASSTGLATYNEQFF
TRBV28	TRBJ1-4	CASSLHLLYAGEKLFF
TRBV5-6	NA	CASSLTPYEQYF
TRBV27	TRBJ2-7	CASSQGAFREQYF
TRBV11-3	TRBJ1-1	CASSFNTGGEAFF
TRBV18	TRBJ2-7	CASSPPVGDIYEQYF
TRBV7-6	TRBJ2-7	CASSLNPTSTHEQYF
TRBV6-5	TRBJ2-1	CASSYASNFNEQFF
TRBV5-8	TRBJ2-3	CASSKGLADTDTQYF
TRBV7-2	TRBJ1-4	CASSLGSGTNEKLFF
TRBV18	TRBJ2-2	CASSSGGEVTGELFF
TRBV18	TRBJ2-7	CASSPKQGLVYEQYF
TRBV27	TRBJ1-1	CASSLFPLGTVNTEAFF
TRBV6-1	TRBJ2-7	CASSDAAYEQYF
TRBV5-5	TRBJ2-2	CASSFNGYSGELFF
TRBV30	TRBJ1-6	CAWSSRRSFNSPLHF
TRBV28	TRBJ1-2	CASSSTGAGGGYTF
TRBV6-5	TRBJ2-3	CASSLIAGAEDTQYF
TRBV10-3	TRBJ2-2	CAISPGTSGSHSNTGELFF
TRBV19	TRBJ2-1	CASSPSGSGRSYNEQFF
TRBV6-5	TRBJ1-6	CASSYGAGLESPLHF
TRBV7-9	TRBJ2-7	CASSLAGRDSYEQYF
TRBV30	TRBJ1-3	CAWRVPGGNTIYF
TRBV27	TRBJ2-3	CASSSSYRGDTQYF
TRBV7-3	TRBJ2-7	CASSKNQGYEQYF
TRBV6-6	TRBJ1-5	CASSYSLTQINQPQHF
TRBV6-6	TRBJ2-2	CASSYDRLNGELFF
TRBV6-1	TRBJ2-7	CASRAGTGSYEQYF
TRBV9	TRBJ2-5	CASNRLGGAETQYF
TRBV7-9	TRBJ1-2	CASSPTGSYGYTF
TRBV28	TRBJ2-2	CASSPFGRGSGNTGELFF
TRBV19	TRBJ1-1	CASSYLPQGSEAFF
TRBV19	TRBJ1-2	CASTKVNFDWGYTF
TRBV14	TRBJ1-1	CASSQGWTGGLNTEAFF
TRBV5-4	TRBJ1-2	CASSLGQYHGYTF
TRBV28	TRBJ1-4	CASSFSTATNEKLFF
TRBV5-8	TRBJ2-1	CASSSTSGGWNEQFF
TRBV14	TRBJ1-2	CASSQVSTGYGYTF
TRBV11-2	TRBJ2-7	CASSLAIYEQYF
TRBV5-1	TRBJ1-1	CASSAAPGTGGKNTEAFF
TRBV27	TRBJ2-5	CASSQTGTGQSGTQYF
TRBV6-1	TRBJ1-2	CASSETYLATGRSYGYTF
TRBV28	TRBJ1-5	CASGRGPNQPQHF
TRBV4-3	TRBJ2-3	CASSQYTRVSNTQYF
TRBV19	TRBJ2-1	CASSPGTGPYNEQFF
TRBV7-8	TRBJ2-7	CASSLQPRYYEQYF
TRBV13	TRBJ1-1	CASRLTGTGIPEAFF
TRBV5-1	TRBJ2-7	CASSLGQPGGLWEQYF
TRBV5-1	TRBJ2-6	CASARGVSGANVLTF